Reported below is one TCR beta chain. Its antigen is unidentified. The germline V gene has CDR1 LNHDA and CDR2 SQIVND (reference sequence). Between the trimmed V and J ends, which lost 8 bases and 2 bases, there was a span of 10 bases. This CDR3 is 13 amino acids long. The data stem from a study of T cell responses to AZD1222 COVID-19 vaccine. Measured with immunoSEQ multiplex PCR; TCRdb has only the in-frame clones, and not every one. The table shows 90,000 to 120,000 clones, with around 90% occurring only once. The study, taken as a whole, reports: Clonal diversity may have been underestimated, and the donors were mostly white British, with more females than males. Dominant CD4 TCR responses targeted spike regions 160-218 and 743-854. Without day 14 samples, only post-peak T cell repertoires were studied.

The receptor was isolated from an adult who received the AZD1222 COVID-19 vaccine. This sample comprised peripheral blood, obtained 28 days after the second AZD1222 dose. The chain has TRBV19 and TRBJ1-5, with D possibly matching TRBD1 (5 bases). CDR3 in amino acids: CASDGRGNQPQHF. The CDR3 region has the DNA TGTGCCAGTGACGGCAGGGGCAATCAGCCCCAGCATTTT.